The 17 T cell receptor beta chains listed next were all sequenced from one sample in a study of T cell responses to AZD1222 COVID-19 vaccine. Sequencing was performed with immunoSEQ multiplex PCR; in TCRdb, only in-frame clones are kept and a portion is missing. The sample shows some 130,000 clones, roughly nine tenths of them seen only once. The sample was peripheral blood, taken on day 0 of AZD1222 vaccination. Receptors were obtained from an adult in good health.

The rearrangement uses TRBV19 and TRBJ1-6; 9 bases map to TRBD1. This CDR3 contains 15 residues. Germline CDR1 is LNHDA and CDR2 is SQIVND (reference sequence). With V trimmed by 6 bases and J by 9 bases, 9 bases remained unmatched. CDR3 bases: TGTGCCAGTAGCGATTCGGGACAGGGTAGTTCACCCCTCCACTTT. It encodes CASSDSGQGSSPLHF.

The chain has TRBV28 and TRBJ1-4; 10 bases are a match to TRBD1. The ends lost 6 bases at V and 0 bases at J; junction bases unmatched: 10. Germline V gene data show CDR1 as MDHEN and CDR2 as SYDVKM. The CDR3 is 18 amino acids. CDR3 DNA sequence: TGTGCCAGCAGACTTGGACAGGGGGGACCTCCAACTAATGAAAAACTGTTTTTT. The encoded protein is CASRLGQGGPPTNEKLFF.

CDR3 loop: CASSWKGGDGYTF. The CDR3 DNA sequence: TGTGCCAGCAGCTGGAAGGGGGGGGATGGCTACACCTTC. The rearrangement joins TRBV5-4 to TRBJ1-2, with D possibly TRBD1 on 6 matching bases. Germline values: CDR1 SGHNT, CDR2 YYREEE (reference sequence). The length of the CDR3 is 13 residues. With 3 bases removed from V and 6 bases from J, the gap between germline ends came to 12 bases.

The rearrangement links TRBV21-1 to TRBJ2-4; TRBD1 was called by the table and not checked on the DNA. TRBV21-1 is deemed a pseudogene. This CDR3 spans 16 amino acids. The CDR3 sequence is CASKEWKGRVKNIQYF. DNA of the CDR3: TGTGCCAGCAAGGAATGGAAGGGCAGGGTGAAAAACATTCAGTACTTC.

This clone was observed once. This rearrangement joins TRBV19 to TRBJ1-5; D is perhaps TRBD1 (5 bases). Trimming took off 9 bases at V and 6 bases at J, with 24 bases between the two ends. The CDR3 consists of 16 residues. The V gene's germline CDR1 is LNHDA and CDR2 SQIVND (reference sequence). The CDR3 sequence: CASSLQNSGLRQPQHF. The CDR3 DNA sequence: TGTGCCAGCTCACTGCAAAATTCAGGGTTGCGTCAGCCCCAGCATTTT.

The chain is built from TRBV7-9 and TRBJ2-5; TRBD2 matches 12 bases. This CDR3 spans 18 amino acids. Germline V gene sequence: CDR1 SEHNR, CDR2 FQNEAQ (reference sequence). Losses at the gene ends were 8 bases for V and 5 bases for J; bases not matched to a gene: 18. This chain's CDR3 is CASGKWTSGKLLVETQYF. In DNA, the CDR3 is TGTGCCAGCGGTAAATGGACTAGCGGGAAGTTGTTGGTGGAGACCCAGTACTTC.

This chain connects TRBV3-1 (or the pseudogene TRBV3-2) to TRBJ1-1; TRBD1 might be the D (6 bases). This CDR3 is 14 amino acids long. The germline CDR1 and CDR2 sequences are LGHDT and YNNKEL (reference sequence). The V gene lost 5 bases and the J gene lost 11 bases, with 21 bases spanning the gap. The CDR3 sequence: CASSSTPGVGRAFF. In DNA, the CDR3 is TGTGCCAGCAGCTCAACCCCAGGGGTCGGACGCGCTTTCTTT.

The V gene is TRBV27, the J gene TRBJ1-4; D is ambiguous. Trimming pared 2 bases from V and 7 bases from J, leaving 11 bases between. The length of the CDR3 is 14 residues. Per germline, CDR1 MNHEY and CDR2 SMNVEV (reference sequence). CDR3 residues: CASSLTAASEKLFF. CDR3 DNA sequence: TGTGCCAGCAGTTTAACGGCCGCCAGTGAAAAACTGTTTTTT.

The chain is built from TRBV6-6 and TRBJ1-5, with unresolved D. Germline-derived CDR1 and CDR2 are MNHNY and SVGAGI (reference sequence). The CDR3 consists of 14 residues. V shed 6 bases and J shed 3 bases, with 12 bases lying between them. The CDR3 DNA reads as TGTGCCAGCAGCAACGGCGGGAACAATCAGCCCCAGCATTTT. Its protein is CASSNGGNNQPQHF.

The chain uses TRBV3-1 (or the pseudogene TRBV3-2) and TRBJ1-6, with 7 positions matching TRBD1. The germline gives CDR1 LGHDT, CDR2 YNNKEL (reference sequence). After removal of 1 base from V and 7 bases from J, the junction contained 1 base not matched to a gene. The CDR3 loop spans 14 amino acids. The CDR3 nucleotides read TGTGCCAGCAGCCAAGCGACAGGGAATTCACCCCTCCACTTT. It encodes CASSQATGNSPLHF.

V usage is TRBV19 and J usage is TRBJ2-1; D gene unclear. The CDR3 is 14 amino acids. Per germline, CDR1 LNHDA and CDR2 SQIVND (reference sequence). The V and J ends lost 6 bases and 5 bases respectively, with 14 bases between them. In nucleotides, the CDR3 is TGTGCCAGTAGGTGGTCAGATACTGACAATGAGCAGTTCTTC. The encoded protein is CASRWSDTDNEQFF.

This clone was found once. V usage is TRBV19 and J usage is TRBJ2-7; no clear D gene. Germline CDR1 LNHDA, CDR2 SQIVND (reference sequence). The CDR3 consists of 11 residues. Trimming stripped 8 bases from V and 8 bases from J, with 13 bases between. DNA for the CDR3: TGTGCCAGTGCAGCGACAACTCAGCAGTACTTC. Amino acid sequence: CASAATTQQYF.

The chain carries TRBV28 and TRBJ1-5, with TRBD1 matching 8 bases. The CDR3 length is 17 residues. The V gene end was trimmed by 5 bases and the J gene end by 3 bases; junction bases not matched to a gene: 12. Germline CDR1 is MDHEN and CDR2 is SYDVKM. CDR3 in DNA: TGTGCCAGCAGTCGACCTCTGGACAGGGAGTTCAATCAGCCCCAGCATTTT. Protein sequence: CASSRPLDREFNQPQHF.

The rearrangement links TRBV18 to TRBJ2-3, with 12 bases aligning to TRBD2. CDR1 KGHSH and CDR2 LQKENI come from the germline V gene. The CDR3 runs to 15 residues. V shed 3 bases, J shed 5 bases, and the junction held 3 bases outside the gene matches. CDR3 sequence (DNA): TGTGCCAGCTCACCGGGACTAGCGGGTGTAGATACGCAGTATTTT. It yields the protein CASSPGLAGVDTQYF.

The rearrangement joins TRBV7-8 to TRBJ2-3, with 9 bases that match TRBD2. This CDR3 region has 17 residues. Germline values: CDR1 SGHVS, CDR2 FQNEAQ. Trimming took 4 bases from V and 2 from J; bases not matched to a gene: 10. Here the CDR3 DNA reads TGTGCCAGCAGCTACAAAGCTAGCGGGGCCAACACAGATACGCAGTATTTT. Its protein product is CASSYKASGANTDTQYF.

The sample holds one count of this clone. This chain uses TRBV18 with TRBJ2-5; no reliable D call. Germline CDR1 KGHSH, CDR2 LQKENI. This CDR3 contains 15 residues. The V gene lost 2 bases and the J gene lost 2 bases, with 12 bases spanning the gap. The CDR3 reads CASSPALGIQETQYF. The CDR3 DNA sequence: TGTGCCAGCTCACCAGCCCTAGGAATACAAGAGACCCAGTACTTC. The variable domain in full, completed from reference TRBV18 and TRBJ2-5, reads NAGVMQNPRHLVRRRGQEARLRCSPMKGHSHVYWYRQLPEEGLKFMVYLQKENIIDESGMPKERFSAEFPKEGPSILRIQQVVRGDSAAYFCASSPALGIQETQYFGPGTRLLVL.

The chain couples TRBV27 to TRBJ2-7, with unresolved D. CDR1 MNHEY and CDR2 SMNVEV come from the germline V gene (reference sequence). The CDR3 runs 11 residues. The CDR3 region is CEKEFHYEQYF. The CDR3 bases are TGTGAAAAGGAGTTTCACTACGAGCAGTACTTC.